This T cell receptor (beta chain) emerged from a study of T cell clones after liver transplantation. Looking at the study overall: Post-transplant blood was tracked for graft-donor-reactive T cell clones identified in a pre-transplant mixed lymphocyte reaction.

Regarding the study as a whole: Compared with third party-reactive sequences, donor-reactive ones declined more, independent of withdrawal success.

A remark on this clone: Its antigen is currently unknown.

The table came from immunoSEQ multiplex PCR; TCRdb's copy has only in-frame clones and leaves some out. The profile shows 55,000 to 80,000 clones, 90% of them singletons. This CDR3 is built from 15 residues. Germline V gene lookup returns CDR1 KGHSH and CDR2 LQKENI. Trimming at V came to 3 bases and at J to 5 bases, leaving 8 bases not matched to a gene. This TCR was sampled from a human donor who received a liver transplant. The source was CD4+ T cells from blood, collected before liver transplant. This sequence joins TRBV18 and TRBJ2-5; TRBD1 agrees at 8 bases. The CDR3 nucleotides are TGTGCCAGCTCACCCGGAGGACAGGGTTGGGAGACCCAGTACTTC. This encodes CASSPGGQGWETQYF.